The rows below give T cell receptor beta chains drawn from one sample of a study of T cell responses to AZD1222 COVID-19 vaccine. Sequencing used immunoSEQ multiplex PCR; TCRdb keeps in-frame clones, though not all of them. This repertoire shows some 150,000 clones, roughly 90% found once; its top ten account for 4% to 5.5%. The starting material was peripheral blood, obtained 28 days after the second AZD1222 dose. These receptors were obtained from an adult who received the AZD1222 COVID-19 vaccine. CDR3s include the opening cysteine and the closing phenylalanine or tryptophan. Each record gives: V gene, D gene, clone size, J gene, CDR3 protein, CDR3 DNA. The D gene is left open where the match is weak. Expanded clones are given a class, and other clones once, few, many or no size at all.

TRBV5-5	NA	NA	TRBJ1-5	CASSLVPNQPQHF	TGTGCCAGCAGCTTAGTTCCTAATCAGCCCCAGCATTTT
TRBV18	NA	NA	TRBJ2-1	CASSPGRTVNEQFF	TGTGCCAGCTCCCCTGGTCGGACAGTAAATGAGCAGTTCTTC
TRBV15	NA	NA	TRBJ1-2	CATSRAREFGTF	TGTGCCACCAGCAGAGCCAGGGAGTTTGGCACCTTC
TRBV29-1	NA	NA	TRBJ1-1	CSVEGAFLGYTEAFF	TGCAGCGTTGAAGGGGCATTTTTGGGTTACACTGAAGCTTTCTTT
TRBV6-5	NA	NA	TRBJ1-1	CASIPGPWEAFF	TGTGCCAGCATCCCCGGTCCCTGGGAAGCTTTCTTT
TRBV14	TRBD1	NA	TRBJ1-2	CASSQTGGYGYTF	TGTGCCAGCAGTCAGACAGGGGGCTATGGCTACACCTTC
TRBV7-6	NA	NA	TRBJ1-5	CASSLVENQPQHF	TGTGCCAGCAGCTTAGTGGAGAATCAGCCCCAGCATTTT
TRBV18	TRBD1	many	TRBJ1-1	CASSPRGGTTEAFF	TGTGCCAGCTCACCCAGGGGGGGGACCACTGAAGCTTTCTTT
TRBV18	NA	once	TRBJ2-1	CASSPPRLAGEQFF	TGTGCCAGCTCACCACCACGGCTAGCAGGCGAGCAGTTCTTC
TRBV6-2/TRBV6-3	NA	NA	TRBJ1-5	CASSYGNTLGNQPQHF	TGTGCCAGCAGTTACGGGAATACTCTGGGCAATCAGCCCCAGCATTTT
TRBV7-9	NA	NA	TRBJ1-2	CATPGRFHYGYTF	TGTGCCACCCCGGGGAGGTTCCACTATGGCTACACCTTC
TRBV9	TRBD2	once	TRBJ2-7	CASSDGTSRIGEQYF	TGTGCCAGCAGCGATGGGACTAGCCGGATTGGGGAGCAGTACTTC
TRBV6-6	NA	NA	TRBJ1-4	CASSYGRPTNEKLFF	TGTGCCAGCAGTTATGGGAGACCAACTAATGAAAAACTGTTTTTT
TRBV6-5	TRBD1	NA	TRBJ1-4	CASRPGQGLEKLFF	TGTGCCAGCAGGCCGGGACAGGGTCTCGAAAAACTGTTTTTT
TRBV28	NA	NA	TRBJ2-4	CASSSSSPGSKNIQYF	TGTGCCAGCAGTTCTTCCTCCCCGGGGAGCAAAAACATTCAGTACTTC
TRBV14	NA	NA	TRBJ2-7	CASSQPSGGYVEQYF	TGTGCCAGCAGCCAACCTTCCGGGGGTTACGTAGAGCAGTACTTC
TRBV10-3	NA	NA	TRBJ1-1	CAISETANTEAFF	TGTGCCATCAGTGAGACAGCGAACACTGAAGCTTTCTTT
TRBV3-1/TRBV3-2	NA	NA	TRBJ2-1	CASSHSYNEQFF	TGTGCCAGCAGCCACTCCTACAATGAGCAGTTCTTC
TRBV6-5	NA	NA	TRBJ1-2	CASRRTGTSYGYTF	TGTGCCAGCAGGCGCACCGGGACATCATATGGCTACACCTTC
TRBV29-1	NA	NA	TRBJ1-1	CSVIPATMNTEAFF	TGCAGCGTTATACCGGCCACCATGAACACTGAAGCTTTCTTT
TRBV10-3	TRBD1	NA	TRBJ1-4	CAISEGQGSLGEKLFF	TGTGCCATCAGTGAGGGACAGGGGAGTCTGGGTGAAAAACTGTTTTTT
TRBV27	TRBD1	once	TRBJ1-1	CASGGRGPTEAFF	TGTGCCAGCGGGGGGAGGGGGCCCACTGAAGCTTTCTTT
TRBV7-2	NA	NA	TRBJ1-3	CASSPQGRFSGNTIYF	TGTGCCAGCAGCCCCCAGGGAAGGTTCTCTGGAAACACCATATATTTT
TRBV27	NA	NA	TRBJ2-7	CASSSGPSGYEQYF	TGTGCCAGCAGTTCCGGCCCTTCCGGGTACGAGCAGTACTTC
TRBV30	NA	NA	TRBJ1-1	CAWNQGPGGAEAFF	TGTGCCTGGAATCAGGGCCCGGGAGGCGCTGAAGCTTTCTTT
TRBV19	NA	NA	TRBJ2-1	CASSLKGGGNEQFF	TGTGCCAGTAGTCTGAAGGGGGGTGGAAATGAGCAGTTCTTC